The sample holds many counts of the clone carrying this T cell receptor beta chain. Its antigen is as yet unknown. It was considered stable Graves' hyperthyroidism when ophthalmopathy did not progress within 18 months. Exclusions: uncontrolled infection, other autoimmune disease, pregnancy, lactation. Diagnosis relied on clinical symptoms, serum thyroxine and TRAb, thyroid ultrasound and orbital computed tomography. Germline V gene sequence: CDR1 SGHRS, CDR2 YFSETQ. The V end lost 5 bases, the J end lost 4 bases, and 16 bases lay between the germline ends. The CDR3 consists of 14 residues. Amplified TCR beta CDR3 regions came from RNA transcripts. The study used the HTBI primer set for a first-round RT-PCR of the TCR CDR3. Each CDR3 protein is one row after TCRdb ran MiXCR on the multiplex PCR reads. Of about 570,000 distinct CDR3 sequences in the sample, 14% are singletons; the top ten hold approximately 15%.

The sample belongs to a study of T cells in Graves' hyperthyroidism and ophthalmopathy. Findings of the study overall: Blood samples included most of the expanded thyroid clonotypes exceeding 0.001.

Sequenced material: blood. The chain carries TRBV5-1 and TRBJ2-7; D is uncertain. This receptor was taken from a woman between 40 and 50 years old with Graves' hyperthyroidism. The CDR3 sequence: CASRIAGGFYEQYF. CDR3 DNA sequence: TGCGCCAGCAGGATTGCTGGTGGGTTTTACGAGCAGTACTTC. Looking up the rest from reference TRBV5-1 and TRBJ2-7 gives the full variable domain: KAGVTQTPRYLIKTRGQQVTLSCSPISGHRSVSWYQQTPGQGLQFLFEYFSETQRNKGNFPGRFSGRQFSNSRSEMNVSTLELGDSALYLCASRIAGGFYEQYFGPGTRLTVT.